This T cell receptor (beta chain) comes out of a study of blood T cells in healthy people across ages. CDR1 MNHEY and CDR2 SMNVEV come from the germline V gene (reference sequence). V trimming: 5 bases; J trimming: 1 base; junction bases outside the gene matches: 5. The CDR3 has 14 residues. The table lists this clonotype with a few counts. A second roughly 6 to 12 cycle PCR used barcoded and J-beta primers. TCRdb itself ran the 5' RACE reads through MiXCR, one entry per CDR3 protein. This sample has under 800,000 distinct CDR3 sequences, with around 40% found just once. Sequenced: blood. The sequence was obtained from a woman aged 60-75 years in good health. The J gene is TRBJ2-7, the V gene TRBV27, with 7 bases that match TRBD1. This CDR3 is CASSAGTESYEQYF. The CDR3 DNA is TGTGCCAGCAGTGCCGGGACAGAATCCTACGAGCAGTACTTC.